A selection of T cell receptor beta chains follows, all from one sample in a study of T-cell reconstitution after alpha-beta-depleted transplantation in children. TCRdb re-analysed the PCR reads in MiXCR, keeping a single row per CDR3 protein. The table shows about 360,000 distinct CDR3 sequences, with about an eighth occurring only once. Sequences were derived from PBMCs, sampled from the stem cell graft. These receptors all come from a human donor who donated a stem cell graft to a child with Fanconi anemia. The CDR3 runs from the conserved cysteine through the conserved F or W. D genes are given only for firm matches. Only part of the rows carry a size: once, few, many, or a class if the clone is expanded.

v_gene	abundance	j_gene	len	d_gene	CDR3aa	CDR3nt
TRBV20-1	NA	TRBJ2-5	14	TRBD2	CSALSGGVRETQYF	TGCAGTGCTTTAAGCGGGGGGGTGCGGGAGACCCAGTACTTC
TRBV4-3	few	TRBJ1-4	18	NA	CASSQVVPTWTTNEKLFF	TGCGCCAGCAGCCAAGTCGTCCCGACCTGGACAACTAATGAAAAACTGTTTTTT
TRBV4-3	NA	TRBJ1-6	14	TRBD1	CASFRDRELTPLHF	TGCGCCAGCTTTCGGGACAGGGAACTAACACCCCTCCACTTT
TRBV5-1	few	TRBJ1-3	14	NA	CASSLEGYGNTIYF	TGCGCCAGCAGCTTGGAAGGGTATGGGAACACCATATATTTT
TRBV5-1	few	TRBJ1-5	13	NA	CASSPEGHQPQHF	TGCGCCAGCAGCCCCGAGGGGCATCAGCCCCAGCATTTT
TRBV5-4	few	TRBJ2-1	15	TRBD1	CASSLRQGIYNEQFF	TGTGCCAGCAGCTTGCGACAGGGTATCTACAATGAGCAGTTCTTC
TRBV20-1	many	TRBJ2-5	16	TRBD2	CSARGGTSGVEETQYF	TGCAGTGCTAGAGGAGGGACTAGCGGGGTAGAGGAGACCCAGTACTTC
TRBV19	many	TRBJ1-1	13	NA	CASSIDINTEAFF	TGTGCCAGTAGTATAGACATAAACACTGAAGCTTTCTTT
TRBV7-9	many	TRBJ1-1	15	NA	CASSTELGVKTEAFF	TGTGCCAGCAGCACCGAACTGGGAGTGAAGACTGAAGCTTTCTTT
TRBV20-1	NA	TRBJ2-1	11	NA	CSGVNSGAQFF	TGCAGTGGGGTCAATTCAGGGGCGCAGTTCTTC
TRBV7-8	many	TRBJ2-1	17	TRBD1	CASSFETTGQGTNEQFF	TGTGCCAGCAGCTTCGAAACGACGGGACAGGGAACCAATGAGCAGTTCTTC
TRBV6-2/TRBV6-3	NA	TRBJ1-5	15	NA	CASSAPGAGNQPQHF	TGTGCCAGCAGTGCCCCCGGGGCAGGAAATCAGCCCCAGCATTTT
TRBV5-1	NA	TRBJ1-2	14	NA	CASSLTGSTYGYTF	TGCGCCAGCAGCTTGACGGGAAGTACCTATGGCTACACCTTC
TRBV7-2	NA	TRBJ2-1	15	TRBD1	CASSTQPGTGHEQFF	TGTGCCAGCAGCACTCAACCCGGGACAGGTCATGAGCAGTTCTTC
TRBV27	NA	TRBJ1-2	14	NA	CASSFLSGVDGYTF	TGTGCCAGCAGTTTTTTGTCAGGGGTAGATGGCTACACCTTC
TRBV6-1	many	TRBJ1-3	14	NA	CASSTQSSGNTIYF	TGTGCCAGCAGTACGCAGAGCTCTGGAAACACCATATATTTT
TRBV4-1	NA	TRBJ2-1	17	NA	CASSQEGGAGALDEQFF	TGCGCCAGCAGCCAAGAAGGGGGTGCGGGGGCGCTCGATGAGCAGTTCTTC
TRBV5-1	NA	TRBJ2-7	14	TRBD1	CASSLRDSPYEQYF	TGCGCCAGCAGCTTACGGGACAGCCCCTACGAGCAGTACTTC
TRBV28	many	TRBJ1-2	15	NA	CASSGTGTVNYGYTF	TGTGCCAGCAGCGGTACCGGGACGGTCAACTATGGCTACACCTTC
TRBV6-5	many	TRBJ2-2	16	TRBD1	CASNRQGAVNTGELFF	TGTGCCAGCAACAGACAGGGGGCGGTGAACACCGGGGAGCTGTTTTTT
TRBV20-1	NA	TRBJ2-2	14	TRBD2	CSAKRGETTGELFF	TGCAGTGCTAAGCGGGGAGAGACCACCGGGGAGCTGTTTTTT
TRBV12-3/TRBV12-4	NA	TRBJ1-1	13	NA	CASSLKGLGEAFF	TGTGCCAGCAGTCTAAAGGGGTTAGGTGAAGCTTTCTTT
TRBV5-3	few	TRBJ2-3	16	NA	CARSLSTQKLTDTQYF	TGTGCCAGAAGCTTATCAACACAGAAGTTAACAGATACGCAGTATTTT
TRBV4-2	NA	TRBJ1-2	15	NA	CASSPRRGAGYGYTF	TGTGCCAGCAGCCCTCGAAGGGGGGCCGGCTATGGCTACACCTTC
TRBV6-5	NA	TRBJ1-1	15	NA	CASSSGVGSMTEAFF	TGTGCCAGCAGTTCCGGTGTAGGGAGTATGACTGAAGCTTTCTTT
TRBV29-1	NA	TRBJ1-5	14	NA	CSVLEGASNQPQHF	TGCAGCGTACTTGAAGGGGCTAGCAATCAGCCCCAGCATTTT
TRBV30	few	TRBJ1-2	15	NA	CAWSPGSSGGYGYTF	TGTGCCTGGAGCCCGGGATCCTCGGGCGGCTATGGCTACACCTTC
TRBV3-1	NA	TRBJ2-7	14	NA	CASSQGITGGEQYF	TGTGCCAGCAGCCAAGGGATCACAGGCGGGGAGCAGTACTTC
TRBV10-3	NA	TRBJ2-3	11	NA	CAASGTDTQYF	TGTGCCGCCAGCGGCACAGATACGCAGTATTTT
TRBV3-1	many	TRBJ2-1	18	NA	CASSQDLVGGSSYNEQFF	TGTGCCAGCAGCCAAGATCTTGTTGGGGGGAGCTCCTACAATGAGCAGTTCTTC
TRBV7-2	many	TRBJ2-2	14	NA	CASSTEWNTGELFF	TGTGCCAGCAGCACCGAATGGAACACCGGGGAGCTGTTTTTT
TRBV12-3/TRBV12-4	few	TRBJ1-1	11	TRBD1	CASGTDTEAFF	TGTGCCTCCGGGACAGACACTGAAGCTTTCTTT
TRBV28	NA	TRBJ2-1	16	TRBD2	CASSGNLAGGPAEQFF	TGTGCCAGCAGTGGAAACCTAGCGGGGGGGCCTGCTGAGCAGTTCTTC
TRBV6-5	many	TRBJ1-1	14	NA	CASSYDTSGSQAFF	TGTGCCAGCAGTTACGATACGTCAGGGAGCCAAGCTTTCTTT
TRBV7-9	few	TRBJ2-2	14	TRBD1	CASGGQANTGELFF	TGTGCCAGCGGGGGACAGGCGAACACCGGGGAGCTGTTTTTT
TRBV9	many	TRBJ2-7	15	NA	CASSAISGGLGEQYF	TGTGCCAGCAGCGCTATCTCCGGTGGGCTAGGCGAGCAGTACTTC
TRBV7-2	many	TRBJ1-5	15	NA	CASSLARSSNQPQHF	TGTGCCAGCAGCTTAGCCAGAAGTAGCAATCAGCCCCAGCATTTT
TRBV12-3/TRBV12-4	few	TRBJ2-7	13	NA	CASSPRAGPLQYF	TGTGCCAGCAGCCCCAGGGCAGGGCCCCTCCAGTACTTC
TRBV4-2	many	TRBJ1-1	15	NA	CASSQERRWNTEAFF	TGTGCCAGCAGCCAAGAGAGACGGTGGAACACTGAAGCTTTCTTT
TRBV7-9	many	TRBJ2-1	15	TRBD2	CASSLGTSGDNEQFF	TGTGCCAGCAGCTTAGGGACTAGCGGAGACAATGAGCAGTTCTTC
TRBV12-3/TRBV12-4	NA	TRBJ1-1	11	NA	CASSLSGEAFF	TGTGCCAGCAGTTTGTCAGGGGAAGCTTTCTTT
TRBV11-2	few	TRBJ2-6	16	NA	CASSLDFAAGANVLTF	TGTGCCAGCAGCTTAGATTTCGCTGCTGGGGCCAACGTCCTGACTTTC
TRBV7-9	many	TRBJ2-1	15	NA	CASSFFAGTYNEQFF	TGTGCCAGCAGCTTCTTCGCTGGGACCTACAATGAGCAGTTCTTC